This T cell receptor (beta chain) was identified during a study of T-cell reconstitution after alpha-beta-depleted transplantation in children. V dropped 7 bases and J dropped 1 base, with 14 bases sitting between them. Germline V gene data show CDR1 as LNHDA and CDR2 as SQIVND (reference sequence). The CDR3 spans 15 residues. Of note for this clonotype: This could be a read error, since a much larger clone is one nucleotide away.

Unique molecular identifiers tagged the TCRbeta library. TCRdb independently ran MiXCR on the PCR reads; one entry per CDR3 protein. The data contain 90,000 to 100,000 distinct CDR3 sequences, more than 10% of them singletons. The chain is built from TRBV19 and TRBJ1-5; D gene uncertain. The material was PBMCs from the stem cell graft donor, obtained from the stem cell graft. The receptor was derived from a human donor who donated a stem cell graft to a child with inherited bone marrow failure. The CDR3 reads CASTIGPLSNQPQHF. CDR3 coding DNA: TGTGCCAGTACTATCGGACCCCTAAGCAATCAGCCCCAGCATTTT.